This T cell receptor (beta chain) was identified during a study of blood T cell repertoires in COVID-19. V shed 2 bases, J shed 3 bases, and the junction held 5 bases outside the gene matches. This CDR3 comprises 15 residues. Germline CDR1 MDHEN, CDR2 SYDVKM. The method was immunoSEQ multiplex PCR; TCRdb's version includes in-frame clones alone and lacks a portion of them. The data show about 110,000 clones, with approximately 88% seen just once and around 2% held by the top ten. Sequencing was performed on peripheral blood. This sequence originates from a human donor in a cohort sampled during active COVID-19. The chain is built from TRBV28 and TRBJ2-3; 7 nucleotides line up with TRBD1. CDR3 in amino acids: CASSLGTEPTDTQYF. CDR3 sequence (DNA): TGTGCCAGCAGTTTAGGGACAGAACCAACAGATACGCAGTATTTT.